The 20 T cell receptor beta chains below all came from one sample that was sequenced in a study of cytomegalovirus exposure and HLA in healthy donors. The primer mix had 60 Vbeta and 13 Jbeta primers. Sequencing used immunoSEQ multiplex PCR; TCRdb keeps in-frame clones, though not all of them. The sample lists 40,000 to 45,000 clones, approximately 75% occurring once. What was sequenced was PBMCs. Every receptor here comes from a man aged 30-40 years in good health and CMV-seronegative.

This clone was found a few times. The chain joins TRBV28 to TRBJ2-7, with D maybe TRBD1 (6 bases). This CDR3 is 13 amino acids long. CDR1 is MDHEN, CDR2 SYDVKM, per germline. V dropped 3 bases and J dropped 2 bases, with 8 bases sitting between them. The CDR3 sequence is CASSFTGPYEQYF. CDR3 nucleotides: TGTGCCAGCAGTTTTACAGGGCCCTACGAGCAGTACTTC.

Notes on this clone: The sample has other DNA sequences that encode this CDR3 too. In DNA form, the CDR3 reads TGTGCCAGTATAGGGGACAGGGGGCATGGTCAGCCCCAGCATTTT. It encodes CASIGDRGHGQPQHF. This chain joins TRBV19 and TRBJ1-5; 12 positions agree with TRBD1. V gave up 7 bases and J gave up 6 bases; unmatched junction bases: 7. Germline CDR1 reads LNHDA; CDR2 reads SQIVND (reference sequence). The CDR3 totals 15 residues.

This clone was seen more than once but under ten times. The chain carries TRBV18 and TRBJ1-4; D remains unclear. V lost 5 bases, J lost 6 bases, and 10 bases lay in between. CDR3 length: 13 residues. Germline CDR1 reads KGHSH; CDR2 reads LQKENI. The CDR3 is CASSVPSDEKLFF. DNA for the CDR3: TGTGCCAGCTCAGTCCCCAGCGATGAAAAACTGTTTTTT.

This clone showed up just a few times. V is TRBV4-3 and J is TRBJ2-1; 9 nucleotides agree with TRBD2. This CDR3 has 15 amino acids. After removal of 0 bases from V and 15 bases from J, the junction contained 12 bases not matched to a gene. Germline-derived CDR1 and CDR2 are LGHNA and YSLEER. This CDR3 is CASSQDRGVAGVMFF. The DNA for the CDR3 is TGCGCCAGCAGCCAAGACAGGGGGGTAGCGGGAGTAATGTTCTTC.

This chain joins TRBV27 and TRBJ2-2; perhaps TRBD2 as D (6 bases). CDR1 and CDR2 (germline): MNHEY, SMNVEV (reference sequence). This CDR3 has 13 amino acids. V shed 7 bases and J shed 4 bases, with 10 bases lying between them. CDR3: CASKKGLTGELFF. In DNA, the CDR3 is TGTGCCAGCAAGAAGGGACTCACCGGGGAGCTGTTTTTT.

The rearrangement uses TRBV5-1 and TRBJ2-2; maybe TRBD1 (5 bases). The CDR3 spans 15 residues. Trimming cost V 0 bases and J 1 base, with 7 bases left between them. Looked up from germline, CDR1 is SGHRS and CDR2 is YFSETQ. CDR3: CASSLVTGNTGELFF. CDR3 DNA sequence: TGCGCCAGCAGCTTGGTTACAGGGAACACCGGGGAGCTGTTTTTT. Complete variable domain (other parts from reference TRBV5-1 and TRBJ2-2): KAGVTQTPRYLIKTRGQQVTLSCSPISGHRSVSWYQQTPGQGLQFLFEYFSETQRNKGNFPGRFSGRQFSNSRSEMNVSTLELGDSALYLCASSLVTGNTGELFFGEGSRLTVL.

The rearrangement uses TRBV30 and TRBJ2-2; possible D gene TRBD2, 7 bases. The V and J ends lost 2 bases and 1 base respectively, with 26 bases between them. Germline-derived CDR1 and CDR2 are GTSNPN and SVGIG (reference sequence). This CDR3 is 20 amino acids long. CDR3 protein: CAWSSMRGGRSILNTGELFF. CDR3 nucleotide sequence: TGTGCCTGGAGTTCTATGAGGGGGGGCAGGAGCATACTGAACACCGGGGAGCTGTTTTTT.

The chain combines TRBV11-2 with TRBJ2-5; TRBD1 matches 7 bases. The CDR3 length is 15 residues. CDR1 is SGHAT and CDR2 is FQNNGV in the germline V gene. J lost 3 bases, V lost 3 bases, and 7 bases had no gene match. The CDR3 DNA reads TGTGCCAGCAGCTTCGCACGGACAGGAAAAGAGACCCAGTACTTC. Its protein product is CASSFARTGKETQYF.

The CDR3 sequence is CASSGKTGTHDNEQFF. The CDR3 DNA reads TGTGCCAGCAGCGGAAAAACCGGGACTCACGACAATGAGCAGTTCTTC. The gene calls are TRBV9 and TRBJ2-1, with D tentatively TRBD2 (6 bases). Between the trimmed V and J ends, which lost 3 bases and 5 bases, there was a span of 18 bases. The germline gives CDR1 SGDLS, CDR2 YYNGEE. This CDR3 contains 16 residues.

This sequence joins TRBV4-3 and TRBJ2-7, with 8 positions matching TRBD2. Germline V gene lookup returns CDR1 LGHNA and CDR2 YSLEER. The CDR3 spans 15 residues. V was pared by 0 bases and J by 2 bases, with 3 bases of the junction left unmatched. The CDR3 protein is CASSQDIGRAYEQYF. CDR3 nucleotide sequence: TGCGCCAGCAGCCAAGATATCGGGAGGGCCTACGAGCAGTACTTC.

The chain links TRBV7-2 to TRBJ1-6, with 7 nucleotides matching TRBD1. Germline V gives CDR1 SGHTA, CDR2 FQGNSA. This CDR3 has 15 amino acids. Trimming took 4 bases from V and 10 from J; bases not matched to a gene: 10. CDR3 in amino acids: CASSSPGGGTSPLHF. DNA of the CDR3: TGTGCCAGCAGCTCGCCGGGAGGGGGCACGTCACCCCTCCACTTT.

The rearrangement uses TRBV27 and TRBJ1-1; 7 nucleotides align to TRBD1. This CDR3 region has 13 residues. Germline CDR1 MNHEY, CDR2 SMNVEV (reference sequence). With 0 bases clipped from V and 6 bases from J, the junction kept 1 base outside the gene matches. CDR3 amino acids: CASSLSRGSEAFF. CDR3 DNA: TGTGCCAGCAGTTTATCCAGGGGGTCTGAAGCTTTCTTT.

This chain joins TRBV28 and TRBJ1-5; D call uncertain. The CDR3 is made up of 14 amino acids. Germline values: CDR1 MDHEN, CDR2 SYDVKM. Between the trimmed V and J ends, which lost 8 bases and 4 bases, there was a span of 15 bases. The CDR3 nucleotides are TGTGCCAGCCAATTTACCCGGAGGAATCAGCCCCAGCATTTT. As protein: CASQFTRRNQPQHF. Using reference TRBV28 and TRBJ1-5 for the parts outside the CDR3, the full variable domain is DVKVTQSSRYLVKRTGEKVFLECVQDMDHENMFWYRQDPGLGLRLIYFSYDVKMKEKGDIPEGYSVSREKKERFSLILESASTNQTSMYLCASQFTRRNQPQHFGDGTRLSIL.

The rearrangement links TRBV27 to TRBJ2-5; possibly TRBD2 for D (6 bases). The CDR3 spans 16 residues. With 5 bases removed from V and 4 bases from J, the gap between germline ends came to 20 bases. CDR1 is MNHEY, CDR2 SMNVEV, per germline (reference sequence). DNA for the CDR3: TGTGCCAGCAGTGACTCTAGGACTATATTTGGAGAGACCCAGTACTTC. It encodes CASSDSRTIFGETQYF.

This sequence joins TRBV6-4 and TRBJ2-3; 9 positions agree with TRBD2. The CDR3 has 15 residues. Germline CDR1 and CDR2: MRHNA and SNTAGT. V was clipped by 4 bases and J by 4 bases; unmatched bases: 6. The chain's CDR3 is CASSVHSGSADTQYF. CDR3 DNA: TGTGCCAGCAGTGTCCATAGCGGGAGCGCAGATACGCAGTATTTT.

The gene calls are TRBV6-5 and TRBJ1-2; D not resolved. V was clipped by 6 bases and J by 4 bases, with 9 bases between them. CDR3 length equals 12 residues. CDR1 is MNHEY, CDR2 SVGAGI, per germline. The CDR3 spells CASRGGTYGYTF. CDR3 nucleotides: TGTGCCAGCAGGGGAGGTACCTATGGCTACACCTTC.

The chain uses TRBV4-1 and TRBJ2-7, with 7 bases fitting TRBD1. V dropped 2 bases and J dropped 4; count of bases not matched to a gene: 8. Germline CDR1 and CDR2: MGHRA and YSYEKL. This CDR3 is built from 15 residues. The CDR3 nucleotides are TGCGCCAGCAGCCAAACCAGTGGCAGGGGGTACGAGCAGTACTTC. This sequence encodes CASSQTSGRGYEQYF.

The chain employs TRBV23-1 and TRBJ2-7; tentative D call: TRBD1 (7 bases). TRBV23-1 counts as an open reading frame of uncertain function. The CDR3 spans 16 residues. Trimming shortened V by 4 bases and J by 7 bases, and 23 bases separated the two germline ends. CDR3 nucleotides: TGCGCCAGCAGTCGTTGTGGGGGGCAGGGGGGCTGGGAGCAGTACTTC. It specifies CASSRCGGQGGWEQYF.

The CDR3 region is CASSEADSYEQYF. The DNA of the CDR3 is TGTGCCAGCAGTGAAGCCGACAGCTACGAGCAGTACTTC. The V call is TRBV2, the J call TRBJ2-7; perhaps TRBD1 as D (5 bases). Trimming removed 0 bases at V and 3 bases at J, with 6 bases between. Looked up from germline, CDR1 is SNHLY and CDR2 is FYNNEI. The CDR3 loop spans 13 amino acids.

The V gene is TRBV6-4, the J gene TRBJ2-5, with TRBD2 matching over 11 bases. CDR1 and CDR2 from the germline V gene are MRHNA and SNTAGT. The CDR3 is 13 amino acids. V gave up 2 bases and J gave up 9 bases; unmatched junction bases: 2. CDR3 sequence (DNA): TGTGCCAGCAGTGACCTAGCGGGAGGCCCCCAGTACTTC. This codes for CASSDLAGGPQYF.